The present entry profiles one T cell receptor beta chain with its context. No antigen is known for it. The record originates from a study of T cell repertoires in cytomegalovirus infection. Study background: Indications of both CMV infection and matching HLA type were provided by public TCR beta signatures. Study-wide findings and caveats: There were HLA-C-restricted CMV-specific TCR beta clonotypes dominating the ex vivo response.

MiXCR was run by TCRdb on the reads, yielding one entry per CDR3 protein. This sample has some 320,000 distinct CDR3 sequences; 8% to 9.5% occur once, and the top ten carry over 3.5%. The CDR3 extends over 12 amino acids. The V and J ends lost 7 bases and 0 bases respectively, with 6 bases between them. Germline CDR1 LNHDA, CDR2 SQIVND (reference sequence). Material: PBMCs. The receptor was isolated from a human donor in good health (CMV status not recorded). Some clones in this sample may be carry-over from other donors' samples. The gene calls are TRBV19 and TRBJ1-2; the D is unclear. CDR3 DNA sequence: TGTGCCAGTAATAATGCTAACTATGGCTACACCTTC. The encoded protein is CASNNANYGYTF.